The 20 T cell receptor beta chains in this list originate from one sample, sequenced in a study of vaccination and CD4 T cells after COVID-19. Oncomine TCR Beta short-read sequencing was applied to DNA from cultured CD4+ T cells. TCRdb re-analysed the PCR reads in MiXCR, keeping a single row per CDR3 protein. The sample has about 21,000 distinct CDR3 sequences, 44% seen once. The treatment: approximately nine-day PBMC culture with coronavirus spike peptide pools or control peptides (ViraFEST assay). What these receptors recognize is not known. The specimen comprised CD4+ T cells from blood, cultured in vitro, sampled before SARS-CoV-2 vaccination. These receptors were obtained from a human donor who had recovered from COVID-19.

The rearrangement links TRBV27 to TRBJ1-5; 8 bases map to TRBD1. V shed 3 bases and J 5 bases; nucleotides not matched to a gene: 12. Per germline, CDR1 MNHEY and CDR2 SMNVEV (reference sequence). The CDR3 runs to 17 residues. CDR3 loop: CASSFSGVDRGDQPQHF. The CDR3 coding sequence is TGTGCCAGCAGTTTTTCTGGGGTCGACAGGGGCGATCAGCCCCAGCATTTT.

This chain links TRBV7-2 with TRBJ2-3, with D perhaps matching TRBD1 or TRBD2 (6 bases each). In germline, CDR1 is SGHTA, CDR2 FQGNSA. This CDR3 is built from 14 residues. Trimming stripped 2 bases from V and 2 bases from J, with 8 bases between. The CDR3 nucleotides are TGTGCCAGCAGCTTATGGGGGGCCACAGATACGCAGTATTTT. Residues: CASSLWGATDTQYF.

V usage is TRBV7-9 and J usage is TRBJ1-3; no firm D call. Looked up from germline, CDR1 is SEHNR and CDR2 is FQNEAQ (reference sequence). The length of the CDR3 is 14 residues. V lost 5 bases and J 2 bases, leaving 10 bases between the germline ends. The CDR3 DNA follows: TGTGCCAGCAGCCTGGGCGGGACTGGAAACACCATATATTTT. Translation gives CASSLGGTGNTIYF. The entire variable domain, with the rest obtained from reference TRBV7-9 and TRBJ1-3, is as follows: DTGVSQNPRHKITKRGQNVTFRCDPISEHNRLYWYRQTLGQGPEFLTYFQNEAQLEKSRLLSDRFSAERPKGSFSTLEIQRTEQGDSAMYLCASSLGGTGNTIYFGEGSWLTVV.

This clonotype has just one count. The V call is TRBV7-3, the J call TRBJ2-3; no firm D call. V shed 1 base and J shed 1 base, with 6 bases lying between them. This CDR3 is built from 14 residues. Germline V gene data show CDR1 as SGHTA and CDR2 as FQGTGA. The CDR3 DNA sequence: TGTGCCAGCAGCTTAATGCCCGGCACAGATACGCAGTATTTT. It yields the protein CASSLMPGTDTQYF.

In this sample, this clonotype turned up a few times. This chain joins TRBV10-3 and TRBJ1-5, with 8 nucleotides matching TRBD1. Germline loops: CDR1 ENHRY, CDR2 SYGVKD. V lost 4 bases and J lost 4; bases outside the gene matches: 3. CDR3 length: 14 amino acids. The CDR3 region is CAISVDRENQPQHF. In nucleotides, the CDR3 is TGTGCCATCAGTGTGGACAGGGAGAATCAGCCCCAGCATTTT.

V usage is TRBV7-3 and J usage is TRBJ2-1; D uncertain. Trimming left V 2 bases short and J 0 bases short, with 8 bases between. Germline V lookup: CDR1 SGHTA, CDR2 FQGTGA. This CDR3 has 15 amino acids. CDR3 in amino acids: CASSLGPGSYNEQFF. DNA for the CDR3: TGTGCCAGCAGCTTAGGCCCAGGCTCCTACAATGAGCAGTTCTTC.

This clonotype occurred a few times. The chain employs TRBV19 and TRBJ1-5; 7 bases fit TRBD1. V lost 6 bases, J lost 0 bases, and 5 bases stayed unmatched. The V gene's germline CDR1 is LNHDA and CDR2 SQIVND (reference sequence). The CDR3 runs to 15 residues. CDR3 in DNA: TGTGCCAGTAGCCCGACAGGGCCTAGCAATCAGCCCCAGCATTTT. Translation: CASSPTGPSNQPQHF. Full variable domain (remainder filled in from reference TRBV19 and TRBJ1-5): DGGITQSPKYLFRKEGQNVTLSCEQNLNHDAMYWYRQDPGQGLRLIYYSQIVNDFQKGDIAEGYSVSREKKESFPLTVTSAQKNPTAFYLCASSPTGPSNQPQHFGDGTRLSIL.

For the CDR3, the DNA is TGTGCCAGTAGCCCGGGACTAGCGGGGGGCTACAATGAGCAGTTCTTC. Translated, it gives CASSPGLAGGYNEQFF. The V and J genes are TRBV19 and TRBJ2-1, with 15 positions matching TRBD2. The CDR3 totals 16 residues. Germline CDR1 is LNHDA and CDR2 is SQIVND (reference sequence). The junction had 3 bases not matched to a gene; V was cut back by 6 bases and J by 3 bases.

The CDR3 DNA follows: TGTGCCACCAGTGATACCCAGCGCCCACTGAAACTGTTTTTT. It yields the protein CATSDTQRPLKLFF. The V and J genes are TRBV24-1 and TRBJ1-4, with unresolved D. Per the germline V gene, CDR1 is KGHDR and CDR2 is SFDVKD. V was clipped by 3 bases and J by 11 bases, with 15 bases between them. The CDR3 is 14 residues long.

Note on this clonotype: One end of the junction does not line up with germline, which may come from a read error. The chain has TRBV7-2 and TRBJ1-2; no clear D. This CDR3 has 14 residues. CDR1 and CDR2 (germline): SGHTA, FQGNSA. For the CDR3, the DNA is TGCGCCAGCAGCCAAGATGGCACAGCCTATGGCTACACCTTC. Protein product: CASSQDGTAYGYTF.

The rearrangement uses TRBV7-2 and TRBJ1-1, with D maybe TRBD1 (6 bases). CDR3 length: 14 amino acids. Deletions cut 7 bases from V and 11 bases from J, with 23 bases between. Germline CDR1 reads SGHTA; CDR2 reads FQGNSA. The CDR3 region has the DNA TGTGCCAGCACCGTAAACCGGGGGGCCGGGGGGGCTTTCTTT. This gives the protein CASTVNRGAGGAFF.

The chain employs TRBV21-1 and TRBJ1-2; the table's TRBD1 call for D was not verified on the DNA. TRBV21-1 is deemed a pseudogene. The CDR3 contains 16 residues. For the CDR3, the DNA is TGTGCCAGCAGCATTCTCCGGGACACCAATTCGTATGGCTACACCTTC. As protein: CASSILRDTNSYGYTF.

This clonotype was recorded a few times. The rearrangement uses TRBV20-1 and TRBJ2-1; 13 nucleotides line up with TRBD2. Germline trimming cut 5 bases from V and 5 bases from J; bases unmatched to any gene: 6. This CDR3 has 15 residues. The germline V gene has CDR1 DFQATT and CDR2 SNEGSKA (reference sequence). The CDR3, as DNA: TGCAGTGCTTACAGACTAGCGGGAGGTGACAATGAGCAGTTCTTC. Its translation: CSAYRLAGGDNEQFF.

The chain recombines TRBV7-2 with TRBJ1-1; weak D call: TRBD1 (5 bases). This CDR3 is built from 15 residues. Looked up from germline, CDR1 is SGHTA and CDR2 is FQGNSA. V was trimmed by 0 bases and J by 1 base, leaving 9 bases between them. The CDR3 DNA reads as TGTGCCAGCAGCTTAGCGACAGCCCCGAACACTGAAGCTTTCTTT. Amino acids: CASSLATAPNTEAFF. Full variable domain (outside the CDR3, taken from reference TRBV7-2 and TRBJ1-1): GAGVSQSPSNKVTEKGKDVELRCDPISGHTALYWYRQSLGQGLEFLIYFQGNSAPDKSGLPSDRFSAERTGGSVSTLTIQRTQQEDSAVYLCASSLATAPNTEAFFGQGTRLTVV.

The CDR3 nucleotides read TGTGCCAGCAGCCCCCGGGACGCCGAGAATTCACCCCTCCACTTT. This translates into CASSPRDAENSPLHF. The genes are TRBV11-1 and TRBJ1-6, with D possibly being TRBD1 (5 bases). The CDR3 loop spans 15 amino acids. The V end lost 5 bases, the J end lost 7 bases, and 15 bases lay between the germline ends. CDR1 and CDR2 (germline): SGHAT, FQDESV (reference sequence).

This clonotype has just a few counts. The rearrangement uses TRBV7-2 and TRBJ2-3; D call uncertain. Germline CDR1 SGHTA, CDR2 FQGNSA. Trimming took 6 bases from V and 6 from J, leaving 13 bases between them. The CDR3 contains 13 residues. CDR3 bases: TGTGCCAGCAGGGCCCCCCGCCCGGATACGCAGTATTTT. It encodes CASRAPRPDTQYF.

This chain links TRBV2 with TRBJ2-7; D unresolved. With 4 bases removed from V and 0 bases from J, the gap between germline ends came to 7 bases. This CDR3 spans 13 amino acids. The germline V gene has CDR1 SNHLY and CDR2 FYNNEI. The CDR3 here is CASSVVNSYEQYF. The CDR3 region has the DNA TGTGCCAGCAGTGTCGTGAACTCCTACGAGCAGTACTTC.

This clonotype has only a few counts. The rearrangement joins TRBV6-2 or TRBV6-3 to TRBJ2-2; tentative D call: TRBD1 (5 bases). Per the germline V gene, CDR1 is MNHEY and CDR2 is SVGEGT. The CDR3 covers 15 residues. Trimming took 6 bases from V and 4 from J, leaving 15 bases between them. The CDR3 protein is CASRFIQGFTGELFF. The CDR3 DNA is TGTGCCAGCAGGTTCATCCAGGGTTTCACCGGGGAGCTGTTTTTT.

This clonotype turned up a few times. The chain recombines TRBV2 with TRBJ2-3; tentative D call: TRBD1 (5 bases). V was trimmed by 6 bases and J by 0 bases, leaving 16 bases between them. Germline V gene data show CDR1 as SNHLY and CDR2 as FYNNEI. The CDR3 spans 16 residues. CDR3 in DNA: TGTGCCAGCAGGAAGGGGTCTGGAACTAGCACAGATACGCAGTATTTT. Its protein is CASRKGSGTSTDTQYF.

The V call is TRBV7-2, the J call TRBJ1-1, with a weak D call TRBD1 (5 bases). CDR1 and CDR2 (germline): SGHTA, FQGNSA. The V gene lost 5 bases and the J gene lost 2 bases, with 18 bases spanning the gap. The CDR3 is 16 amino acids. CDR3 bases: TGTGCCAGCAGCCACAAAATAGGGACGGGAAACACTGAAGCTTTCTTT. Its protein product is CASSHKIGTGNTEAFF.